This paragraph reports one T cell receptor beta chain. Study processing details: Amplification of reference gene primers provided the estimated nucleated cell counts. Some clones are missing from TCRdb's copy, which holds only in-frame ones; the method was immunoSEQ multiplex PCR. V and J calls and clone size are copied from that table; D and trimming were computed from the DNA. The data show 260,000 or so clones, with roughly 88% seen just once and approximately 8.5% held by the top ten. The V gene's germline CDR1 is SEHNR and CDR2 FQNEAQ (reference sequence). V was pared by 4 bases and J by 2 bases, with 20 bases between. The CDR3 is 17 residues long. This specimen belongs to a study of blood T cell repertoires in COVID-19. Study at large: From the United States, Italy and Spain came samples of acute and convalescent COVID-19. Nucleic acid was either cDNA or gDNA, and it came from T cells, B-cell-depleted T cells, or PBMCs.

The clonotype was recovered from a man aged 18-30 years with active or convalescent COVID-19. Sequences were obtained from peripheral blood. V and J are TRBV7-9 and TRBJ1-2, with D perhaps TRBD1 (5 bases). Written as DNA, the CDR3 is TGTGCCAGCAGCTCCCCAAAACAAGGCCAGGGCAACTATGGCTACACCTTC. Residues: CASSSPKQGQGNYGYTF.